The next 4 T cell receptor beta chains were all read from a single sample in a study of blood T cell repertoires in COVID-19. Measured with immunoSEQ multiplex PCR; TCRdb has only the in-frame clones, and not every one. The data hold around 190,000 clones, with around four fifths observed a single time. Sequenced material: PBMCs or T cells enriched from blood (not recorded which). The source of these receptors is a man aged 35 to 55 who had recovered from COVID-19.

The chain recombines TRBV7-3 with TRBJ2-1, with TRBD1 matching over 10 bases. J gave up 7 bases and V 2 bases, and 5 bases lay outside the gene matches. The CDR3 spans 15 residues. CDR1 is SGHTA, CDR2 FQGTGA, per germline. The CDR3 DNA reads TGTGCCAGCAGCTTAGGGGGACAGGGGAAAAATGAGCAGTTCTTC. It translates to CASSLGGQGKNEQFF. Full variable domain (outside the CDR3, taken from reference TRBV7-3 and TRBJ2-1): GAGVSQTPSNKVTEKGKYVELRCDPISGHTALYWYRQSLGQGPEFLIYFQGTGAADDSGLPNDRFFAVRPEGSVSTLKIQRTERGDSAVYLCASSLGGQGKNEQFFGPGTRLTVL.

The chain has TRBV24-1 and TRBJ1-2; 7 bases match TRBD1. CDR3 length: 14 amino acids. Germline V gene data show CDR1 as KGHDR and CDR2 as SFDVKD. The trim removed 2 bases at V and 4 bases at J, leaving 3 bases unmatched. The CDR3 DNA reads TGTGCCACCAGTGATTCGGGACAGACCTATGGCTACACCTTC. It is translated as CATSDSGQTYGYTF.

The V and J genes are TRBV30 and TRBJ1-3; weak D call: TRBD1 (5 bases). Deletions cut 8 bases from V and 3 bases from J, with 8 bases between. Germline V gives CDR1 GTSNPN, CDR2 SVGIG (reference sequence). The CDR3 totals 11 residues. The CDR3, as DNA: TGTGCCAGGGGTCGTGGAAACACCATATATTTT. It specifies CARGRGNTIYF.

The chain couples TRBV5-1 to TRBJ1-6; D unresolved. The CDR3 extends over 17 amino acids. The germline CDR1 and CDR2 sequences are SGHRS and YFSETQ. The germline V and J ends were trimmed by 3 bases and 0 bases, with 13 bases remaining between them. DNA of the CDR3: TGCGCCAGCAGCTCCCCGGCCGGGAGCTCCTATAATTCACCCCTCCACTTT. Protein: CASSSPAGSSYNSPLHF.